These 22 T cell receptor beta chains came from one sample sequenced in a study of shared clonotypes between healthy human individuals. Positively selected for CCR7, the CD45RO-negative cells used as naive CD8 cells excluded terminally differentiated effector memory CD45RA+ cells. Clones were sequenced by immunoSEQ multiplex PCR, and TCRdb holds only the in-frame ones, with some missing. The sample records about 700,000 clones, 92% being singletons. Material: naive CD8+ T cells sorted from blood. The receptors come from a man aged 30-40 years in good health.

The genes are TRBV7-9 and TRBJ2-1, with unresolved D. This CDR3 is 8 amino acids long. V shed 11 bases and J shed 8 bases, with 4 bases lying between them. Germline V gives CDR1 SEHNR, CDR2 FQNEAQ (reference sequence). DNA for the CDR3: TGTGCCGGGGATGAGCAGTTCTTC. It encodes CAGDEQFF.

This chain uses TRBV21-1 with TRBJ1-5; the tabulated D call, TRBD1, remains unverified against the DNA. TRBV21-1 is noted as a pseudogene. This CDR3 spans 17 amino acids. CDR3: CASSKCQGGYSNQPQHF. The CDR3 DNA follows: TGTGCCAGCAGCAAATGCCAGGGGGGCTATAGCAATCAGCCCCAGCATTTT.

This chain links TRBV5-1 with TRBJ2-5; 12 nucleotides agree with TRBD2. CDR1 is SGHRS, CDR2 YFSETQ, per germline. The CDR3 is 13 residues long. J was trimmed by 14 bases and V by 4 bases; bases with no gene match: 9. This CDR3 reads CASSPELAGGRYF. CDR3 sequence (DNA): TGCGCCAGCAGCCCGGAACTAGCGGGAGGCCGTTACTTC. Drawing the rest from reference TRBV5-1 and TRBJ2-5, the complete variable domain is KAGVTQTPRYLIKTRGQQVTLSCSPISGHRSVSWYQQTPGQGLQFLFEYFSETQRNKGNFPGRFSGRQFSNSRSEMNVSTLELGDSALYLCASSPELAGGRYFGPGTRLLVL.

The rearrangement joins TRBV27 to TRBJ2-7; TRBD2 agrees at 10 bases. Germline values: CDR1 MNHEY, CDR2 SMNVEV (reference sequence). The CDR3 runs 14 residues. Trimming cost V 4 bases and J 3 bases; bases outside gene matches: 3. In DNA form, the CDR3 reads TGTGCCAGCAGTTCCGGACTAGCGGTCTACGAGCAGTACTTC. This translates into CASSSGLAVYEQYF.

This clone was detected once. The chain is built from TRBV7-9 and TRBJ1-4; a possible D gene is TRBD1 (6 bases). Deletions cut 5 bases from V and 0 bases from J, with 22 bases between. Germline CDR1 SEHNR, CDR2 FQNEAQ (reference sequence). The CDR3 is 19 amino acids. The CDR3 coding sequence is TGTGCCAGCAGCCCCCCCCGGGGGGGCAGTAATGCAACTAATGAAAAACTGTTTTTT. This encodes CASSPPRGGSNATNEKLFF.

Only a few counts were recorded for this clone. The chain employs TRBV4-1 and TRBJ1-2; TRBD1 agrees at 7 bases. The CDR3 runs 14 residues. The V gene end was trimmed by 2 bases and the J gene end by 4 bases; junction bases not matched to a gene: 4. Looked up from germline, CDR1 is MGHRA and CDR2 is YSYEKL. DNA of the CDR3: TGCGCCAGCAGCCAAACCACAGGGGTCTATGGCTACACCTTC. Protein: CASSQTTGVYGYTF.

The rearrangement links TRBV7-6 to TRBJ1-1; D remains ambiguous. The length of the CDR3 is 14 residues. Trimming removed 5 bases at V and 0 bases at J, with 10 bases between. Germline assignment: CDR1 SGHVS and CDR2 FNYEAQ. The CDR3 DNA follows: TGTGCCAGCAGCCTCCAGGTCATGAACACTGAAGCTTTCTTT. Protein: CASSLQVMNTEAFF.

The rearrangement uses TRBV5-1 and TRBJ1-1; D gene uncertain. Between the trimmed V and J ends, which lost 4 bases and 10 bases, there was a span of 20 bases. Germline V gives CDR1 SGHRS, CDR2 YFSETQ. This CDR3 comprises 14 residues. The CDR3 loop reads CASSPRGEKMAAFF. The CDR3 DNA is TGCGCCAGCAGCCCCCGGGGAGAGAAGATGGCAGCTTTCTTT.

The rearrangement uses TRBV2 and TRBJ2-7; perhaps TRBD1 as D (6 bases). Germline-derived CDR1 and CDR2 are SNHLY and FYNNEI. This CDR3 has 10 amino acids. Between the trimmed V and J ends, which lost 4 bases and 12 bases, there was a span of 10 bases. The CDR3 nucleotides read TGTGCCAGCAGTGCACAGGGTACGTACTTC. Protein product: CASSAQGTYF. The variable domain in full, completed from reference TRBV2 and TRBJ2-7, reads EPEVTQTPSHQVTQMGQEVILRCVPISNHLYFYWYRQILGQKVEFLVSFYNNEISEKSEIFDDQFSVERPDGSNFTLKIRSTKLEDSAMYFCASSAQGTYFGPGTRLTVT.

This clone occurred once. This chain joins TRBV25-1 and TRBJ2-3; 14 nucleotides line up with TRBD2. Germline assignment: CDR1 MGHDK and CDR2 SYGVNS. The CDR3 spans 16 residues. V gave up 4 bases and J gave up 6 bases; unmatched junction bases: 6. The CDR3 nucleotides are TGTGCCAGCAGTGGCAGACTAGCGGGAGGGGATGATACGCAGTATTTT. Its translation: CASSGRLAGGDDTQYF.

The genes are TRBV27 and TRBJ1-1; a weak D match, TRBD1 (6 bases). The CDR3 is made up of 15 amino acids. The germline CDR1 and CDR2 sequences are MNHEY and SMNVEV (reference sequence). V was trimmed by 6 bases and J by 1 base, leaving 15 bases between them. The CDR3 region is CASSRAGARNTEAFF. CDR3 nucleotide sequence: TGTGCCAGCAGCCGAGCAGGGGCGCGGAACACTGAAGCTTTCTTT.

This chain's CDR3 is CASSTGLAGPKNIQYF. The CDR3 DNA reads as TGTGCCAGCAGCACCGGACTAGCGGGACCCAAAAACATTCAGTACTTC. The gene calls are TRBV11-2 and TRBJ2-4, with 12 nucleotides matching TRBD2. Germline loops: CDR1 SGHAT, CDR2 FQNNGV. The trim removed 5 bases at V and 2 bases at J, leaving 4 bases unmatched. This CDR3 has 16 residues. The full variable domain, in which reference TRBV11-2 and TRBJ2-4 provide the parts outside the CDR3, is EAGVAQSPRYKIIEKRQSVAFWCNPISGHATLYWYQQILGQGPKLLIQFQNNGVVDDSQLPKDRFSAERLKGVDSTLKIQPAKLEDSAVYLCASSTGLAGPKNIQYFGAGTRLSVL.

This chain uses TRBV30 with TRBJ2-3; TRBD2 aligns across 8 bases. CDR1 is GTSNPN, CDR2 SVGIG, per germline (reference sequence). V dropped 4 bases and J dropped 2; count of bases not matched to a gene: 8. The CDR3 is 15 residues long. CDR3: CAWNGGGLITDTQYF. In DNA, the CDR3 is TGTGCCTGGAACGGGGGGGGACTGATCACAGATACGCAGTATTTT.

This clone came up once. CDR3 loop: CASSYGRGYNEQFF. The CDR3 region has the DNA TGTGCCAGCAGTTACGGCAGGGGTTACAATGAGCAGTTCTTC. V usage is TRBV6-5 and J usage is TRBJ2-1, with a possible D match to TRBD1 (6 bases). V shed 2 bases and J shed 4 bases, with 9 bases lying between them. Germline CDR1 and CDR2: MNHEY and SVGAGI. The CDR3 contains 14 residues.

Written as DNA, the CDR3 is TGTGCCAGTAGTCCCGGGGGGGTCGAGCAGTACTTC. This encodes CASSPGGVEQYF. This rearrangement joins TRBV19 to TRBJ2-7, with 8 positions matching TRBD2. Germline trimming cut 5 bases from V and 6 bases from J; bases unmatched to any gene: 3. Per germline, CDR1 LNHDA and CDR2 SQIVND (reference sequence). The CDR3 spans 12 residues.

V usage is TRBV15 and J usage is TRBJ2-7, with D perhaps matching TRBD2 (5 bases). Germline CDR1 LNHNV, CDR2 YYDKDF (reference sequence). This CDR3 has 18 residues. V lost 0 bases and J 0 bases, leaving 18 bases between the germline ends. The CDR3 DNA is TGTGCCACCAGCAGAGATCGAGGTAACGGGGAGAGCTCCTACGAGCAGTACTTC. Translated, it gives CATSRDRGNGESSYEQYF.

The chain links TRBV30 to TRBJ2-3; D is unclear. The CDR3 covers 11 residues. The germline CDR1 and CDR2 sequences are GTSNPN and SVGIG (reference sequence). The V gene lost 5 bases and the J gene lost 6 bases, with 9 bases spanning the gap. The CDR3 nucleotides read TGTGCCTGGCGCAGTCGTGATACGCAGTATTTT. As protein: CAWRSRDTQYF.

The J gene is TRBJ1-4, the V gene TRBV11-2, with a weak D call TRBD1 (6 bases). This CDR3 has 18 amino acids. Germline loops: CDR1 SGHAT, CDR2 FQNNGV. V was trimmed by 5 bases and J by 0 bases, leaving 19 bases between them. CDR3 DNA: TGTGCCAGCAGCCGCAACCCGTTGGACAGAGCAACTAATGAAAAACTGTTTTTT. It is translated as CASSRNPLDRATNEKLFF.

CDR3 bases: TGTGCCAGCCTATCTGGGGCCAACGTCCTGACTTTC. It is translated as CASLSGANVLTF. The chain is built from TRBV27 and TRBJ2-6; D not resolved. Germline V gene lookup returns CDR1 MNHEY and CDR2 SMNVEV (reference sequence). CDR3 length: 12 residues. V was shortened by 8 bases and J by 1 base, with 3 bases between the two germline ends.

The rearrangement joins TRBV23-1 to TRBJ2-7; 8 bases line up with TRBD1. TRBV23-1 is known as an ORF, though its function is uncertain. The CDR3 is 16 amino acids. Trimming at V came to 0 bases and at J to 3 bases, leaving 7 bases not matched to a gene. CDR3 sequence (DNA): TGCGCCAGCAGTCAATCGCAAGACAGGGGCGTCTACGAGCAGTACTTC. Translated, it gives CASSQSQDRGVYEQYF.

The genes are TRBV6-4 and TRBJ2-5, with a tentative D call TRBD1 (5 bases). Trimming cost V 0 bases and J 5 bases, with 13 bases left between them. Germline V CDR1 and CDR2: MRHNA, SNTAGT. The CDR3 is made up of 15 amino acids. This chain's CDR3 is CASSDSQGFWETQYF. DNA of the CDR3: TGTGCCAGCAGTGACTCTCAGGGCTTTTGGGAGACCCAGTACTTC.

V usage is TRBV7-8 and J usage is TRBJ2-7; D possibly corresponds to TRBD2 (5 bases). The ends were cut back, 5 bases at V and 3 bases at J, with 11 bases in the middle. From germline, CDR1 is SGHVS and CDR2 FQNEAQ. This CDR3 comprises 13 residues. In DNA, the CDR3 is TGTGCCAGCAGCCCTGGACTGAGCTACGAGCAGTACTTC. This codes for CASSPGLSYEQYF. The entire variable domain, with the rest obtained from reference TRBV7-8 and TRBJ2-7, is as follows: GAGVSQSPRYKVAKRGQDVALRCDPISGHVSLFWYQQALGQGPEFLTYFQNEAQLDKSGLPSDRFFAERPEGSVSTLKIQRTQQEDSAVYLCASSPGLSYEQYFGPGTRLTVT.